This TCR beta chain appears in the sequencing data of a study of CD4 and CD8 cells across lung adenocarcinoma regions. Trimming at V came to 5 bases and at J to 3 bases, leaving 2 bases not matched to a gene. Germline values: CDR1 SGHVS, CDR2 FNYEAQ. This CDR3 has 13 residues. This clonotype was seen repeatedly, ten times or more. Using its own MiXCR run on the PCR reads, TCRdb lists one record per CDR3 protein. The table records tens of thousands of distinct CDR3 sequences, over 40% of them present only once. This clonotype was sampled from a male donor with lung adenocarcinoma. The CD4 and CD8 labels of this study may be unreliable. This sequence joins TRBV7-6 and TRBJ2-7, with TRBD1 matching 9 bases. Sequenced material: CD4+ T cells from the center of a lung tumor. CDR3 in amino acids: CASSHRGLYEQYF. The CDR3 nucleotides are TGTGCCAGCAGCCACAGGGGGCTCTACGAGCAGTACTTC.